This TCR beta chain is from a study of blood T cell repertoires in COVID-19. As for the study in general: Acute and convalescent COVID-19 specimens originated in the United States, Italy and Spain. The cDNA or gDNA used as material had been derived from T cells, B-cell-depleted T cells, or PBMCs.

Trimming pared 0 bases from V and 0 bases from J, leaving 10 bases between. The CDR3 has 16 residues. CDR1 and CDR2 (germline): SGDLS, YYNGEE. Per the authors' pipeline: Amplification with reference gene primers provided the estimates of nucleated cell counts. Data came from immunoSEQ multiplex PCR; TCRdb stores just in-frame clones and leaves some out. The DNA was the basis for D and trimming; V, J and clone size are from that table. The sample includes 150,000 to 200,000 clones, approximately 83% of them seen just once. The genes are TRBV9 and TRBJ2-1, with a possible D match to TRBD2 (5 bases). The source of this sequence is a man in his sixties with acute or convalescent COVID-19. The sequenced material came from peripheral blood. The chain's CDR3 is CASSVAEGRSYNEQFF. The DNA of the CDR3 is TGTGCCAGCAGCGTAGCTGAGGGTCGCTCCTACAATGAGCAGTTCTTC.